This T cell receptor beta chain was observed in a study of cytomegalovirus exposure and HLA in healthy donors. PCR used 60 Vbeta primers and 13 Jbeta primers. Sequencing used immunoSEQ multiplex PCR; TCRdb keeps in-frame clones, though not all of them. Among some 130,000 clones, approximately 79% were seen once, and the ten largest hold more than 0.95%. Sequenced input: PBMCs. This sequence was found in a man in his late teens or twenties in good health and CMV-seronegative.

The CDR3 loop is CAINWEGTGELFF. DNA of the CDR3: TGTGCCATCAACTGGGAGGGCACCGGGGAGCTGTTTTTT. The chain is built from TRBV10-3 and TRBJ2-2, with TRBD2 identical over 7 bases. The CDR3 has 13 amino acids. The junction had 3 bases not matched to a gene; V was cut back by 7 bases and J by 4 bases. The V gene's germline CDR1 is ENHRY and CDR2 SYGVKD.